Below are 29 T cell receptor beta chains sequenced from a single sample in a study of T-cell reconstitution after alpha-beta-depleted transplantation in children. The library targeted TCRbeta and was prepared with unique molecular identifiers. TCRdb re-analysed the PCR reads in MiXCR, keeping a single row per CDR3 protein. The data contain 450,000 to 600,000 distinct CDR3 sequences, 18% of them singletons. Material: PBMCs from the stem cell graft donor, obtained from the stem cell graft. These receptor sequences come from a human donor who donated a stem cell graft to a child with acute lymphoblastic leukemia.

The rearrangement joins TRBV6-1 to TRBJ2-3; TRBD2 matches 13 bases. The CDR3 is 15 amino acids. Germline values: CDR1 MNHNS, CDR2 SASEGT. V lost 5 bases, J lost 5 bases, and 4 bases stayed unmatched. The DNA for the CDR3 is TGTGCCAGCAGTCGACTAGCGGGAGGCCAAGATACGCAGTATTTT. Translated: CASSRLAGGQDTQYF.

This sequence joins TRBV11-2 and TRBJ2-7; 7 positions agree with TRBD2. V was clipped by 2 bases and J by 2 bases; unmatched bases: 6. In germline, CDR1 is SGHAT, CDR2 FQNNGV. The CDR3 is 15 amino acids. This CDR3 is CASSLSERGPYEQYF. CDR3 sequence (DNA): TGTGCCAGCAGCTTATCGGAGCGGGGCCCCTACGAGCAGTACTTC.

This clonotype was seen a handful of times. The chain couples TRBV12-5 to TRBJ1-5; 9 bases match TRBD1. Losses at the gene ends were 6 bases for V and 9 bases for J; bases not matched to a gene: 6. This CDR3 region has 13 residues. From germline, CDR1 is LGHNT and CDR2 FRNRAP. The CDR3 DNA reads TGTGCTAGTGGAGTGGGACAGGGATCGCCCCAGCATTTT. Translated, it gives CASGVGQGSPQHF. The full variable domain, with the rest looked up from reference TRBV12-5 and TRBJ1-5, is DARVTQTPRHKVTEMGQEVTMRCQPILGHNTVFWYRQTMMQGLELLAYFRNRAPLDDSGMPKDRFSAEMPDATLATLKIQPSEPRDSAVYFCASGVGQGSPQHFGDGTRLSIL.

This clonotype was picked up a small number of times. The chain has TRBV7-9 and TRBJ2-3; D possibly matches TRBD1 or TRBD2 (5 bases each). Trimming left V 2 bases short and J 4 bases short, with 16 bases between. The CDR3 is 16 residues long. CDR1 and CDR2 from the germline V gene are SEHNR and FQNEAQ (reference sequence). The CDR3 loop reads CASSLQGPGTSDTQYF. The CDR3 nucleotides are TGTGCCAGCAGCTTACAGGGACCGGGCACATCAGATACGCAGTATTTT.

This chain connects TRBV20-1 to TRBJ2-2, with 14 bases aligning to TRBD2. Trimming removed 5 bases from V and 0 bases from J; junction bases left unmatched: 2. From germline, CDR1 is DFQATT and CDR2 SNEGSKA (reference sequence). CDR3 length equals 16 residues. In DNA form, the CDR3 reads TGCAGTGCTCGGGGACTAGCGGGAGCGAACACCGGGGAGCTGTTTTTT. Its protein product is CSARGLAGANTGELFF.

The chain is built from TRBV12-3 or TRBV12-4 and TRBJ1-2; D gene ambiguous. This CDR3 contains 13 residues. V was shortened by 6 bases and J by 2 bases, with 10 bases between the two germline ends. CDR3 sequence: CASSITENYGYTF. For the CDR3, the DNA is TGTGCCAGCAGCATAACAGAAAACTATGGCTACACCTTC.

The CDR3 is CASSLHSGTAYTEAFF. CDR3 DNA: TGTGCCAGCAGCTTACATTCCGGGACAGCTTACACTGAAGCTTTCTTT. The chain carries TRBV5-8 and TRBJ1-1; TRBD1 agrees at 7 bases. With 2 bases clipped from V and 3 bases from J, the junction kept 10 bases outside the gene matches. Germline V CDR1 and CDR2: SGHTS, YDEGEE. The CDR3 is made up of 16 amino acids.

The chain recombines TRBV20-1 with TRBJ2-7; D ambiguous. The CDR3 loop spans 14 amino acids. The germline CDR1 and CDR2 sequences are DFQATT and SNEGSKA (reference sequence). V was cut by 2 bases and J by 0 bases, with 11 bases left in between. CDR3 in DNA: TGCAGTGCTAGAAATCGAGGCGGCTCCTACGAGCAGTACTTC. It is translated as CSARNRGGSYEQYF.

This clonotype was detected a few times. The chain employs TRBV20-1 and TRBJ2-1; 7 bases map to TRBD2. The CDR3 totals 14 residues. The ends lost 6 bases at V and 9 bases at J; junction bases unmatched: 14. Germline loops: CDR1 DFQATT, CDR2 SNEGSKA (reference sequence). The CDR3 nucleotides are TGCAGTGCCCGGGCGGCGGGAGAGCTGTCTGAGCAGTTCTTC. It yields the protein CSARAAGELSEQFF.

This chain joins TRBV25-1 and TRBJ2-7; no reliable D call. V was pared by 7 bases and J by 0 bases, with 7 bases between. The CDR3 extends over 12 amino acids. Germline V gene sequence: CDR1 MGHDK, CDR2 SYGVNS. The CDR3 nucleotides are TGTGCCAGCATGGGTAGCTCCTACGAGCAGTACTTC. This sequence encodes CASMGSSYEQYF.

CDR3 DNA sequence: TGTGCCAGCAGTTACTCGCCCGTACCTGCAACTAATGAAAAACTGTTTTTT. Translating it yields CASSYSPVPATNEKLFF. The V call is TRBV6-5, the J call TRBJ1-4, with D unresolved. V was trimmed by 0 bases and J by 0 bases, leaving 11 bases between them. Germline CDR1 and CDR2: MNHEY and SVGAGI. The CDR3 contains 17 residues.

The rearrangement uses TRBV12-3 or TRBV12-4 and TRBJ1-1, with unresolved D. Trimming shortened V by 6 bases and J by 7 bases, and 15 bases separated the two germline ends. This CDR3 contains 13 residues. The chain's CDR3 is CASSPGKGREAFF. The CDR3 DNA sequence: TGTGCCAGCAGCCCCGGAAAAGGACGTGAAGCTTTCTTT.

The chain combines TRBV20-1 with TRBJ1-5; the D gene is possibly TRBD1 (5 bases). Germline CDR1 and CDR2: DFQATT and SNEGSKA (reference sequence). The CDR3 is 17 amino acids. The V end was cut by 4 bases, the J end by 1 base, with 20 bases between. The CDR3, as DNA: TGCAGTGCTACAAGTCTCTCCGGGACCTTGAGCAATCAGCCCCAGCATTTT. This translates into CSATSLSGTLSNQPQHF.

This clonotype showed up just a few times. The gene calls are TRBV7-6 and TRBJ2-7; TRBD2 matches 9 bases. CDR1 is SGHVS and CDR2 is FNYEAQ in the germline V gene. J gave up 6 bases and V 3 bases, and 12 bases lay outside the gene matches. This CDR3 contains 16 residues. CDR3 coding DNA: TGTGCCAGCAGCTTTCGACCGACTAGCGGAACCCGCGAGCAGTACTTC. Translating gives CASSFRPTSGTREQYF.

This clonotype was counted between two and nine times. The chain couples TRBV10-2 to TRBJ2-1; a weak D match, TRBD2 (5 bases). CDR3 length: 12 residues. In germline, CDR1 is WSHSY, CDR2 SAAADI. Trimming cost V 10 bases and J 4 bases, with 11 bases left between them. DNA of the CDR3: TGCGCCACCAGAGCGGCTTACAATGAGCAGTTCTTC. Its translation is CATRAAYNEQFF.

The rearrangement links TRBV7-9 to TRBJ1-6; TRBD1 matches 10 bases. V gave up 3 bases and J gave up 7 bases; unmatched junction bases: 9. This CDR3 is built from 17 residues. Germline V gene sequence: CDR1 SEHNR, CDR2 FQNEAQ (reference sequence). The CDR3 sequence: CASSFWTGGTFNSPLHF. The CDR3 DNA reads as TGTGCCAGCAGCTTCTGGACAGGGGGAACCTTCAATTCACCCCTCCACTTT.

This clonotype was seen many times. The rearrangement links TRBV12-3 or TRBV12-4 to TRBJ1-3; D not resolved. This CDR3 contains 14 residues. The ends were cut back, 3 bases at V and 0 bases at J, with 6 bases in the middle. The CDR3 loop is CASSLVISGNTIYF. The CDR3, as DNA: TGTGCCAGCAGTTTGGTGATCTCTGGAAACACCATATATTTT.

This clonotype was detected a few times. This chain links TRBV6-1 with TRBJ2-3; weak D call: TRBD1 (6 bases). Trimming left V 6 bases short and J 2 bases short, with 24 bases between. Germline V gene lookup returns CDR1 MNHNS and CDR2 SASEGT. CDR3 size: 18 residues. CDR3 amino acids: CASRRGNLEAVLTDTQYF. Written as DNA, the CDR3 is TGTGCCAGCAGGAGGGGGAATCTGGAGGCGGTTCTCACAGATACGCAGTATTTT.

This clonotype has more than one count but fewer than ten. CDR3: CASSMPGKAGELFF. As DNA, the CDR3 is TGTGCCAGTAGTATGCCAGGGAAGGCCGGGGAGCTGTTTTTT. This rearrangement joins TRBV19 to TRBJ2-2, with D possibly matching TRBD1 (5 bases). The CDR3 sequence is 14 residues long. The germline CDR1 and CDR2 sequences are LNHDA and SQIVND (reference sequence). V dropped 3 bases and J dropped 6 bases, with 11 bases sitting between them. Supplemented by reference TRBV19 and TRBJ2-2, the full variable domain reads DGGITQSPKYLFRKEGQNVTLSCEQNLNHDAMYWYRQDPGQGLRLIYYSQIVNDFQKGDIAEGYSVSREKKESFPLTVTSAQKNPTAFYLCASSMPGKAGELFFGEGSRLTVL.

This chain joins TRBV29-1 and TRBJ2-7; tentatively, D is TRBD1 or TRBD2 (6 bases each). The V end was cut by 7 bases, the J end by 1 base, with 20 bases between. In germline, CDR1 is SQVTM, CDR2 ANQGSEA. The CDR3 runs 15 residues. The CDR3 bases are TGCAGCGCCGGGGGCACGCGGGATGGATCCTACGAGCAGTACTTC. Amino acid sequence: CSAGGTRDGSYEQYF.

V is TRBV29-1 and J is TRBJ1-2, with a tentative D call TRBD1 (5 bases). The germline V gene has CDR1 SQVTM and CDR2 ANQGSEA. The CDR3 extends over 14 amino acids. Trimming took off 2 bases at V and 4 bases at J, with 14 bases between the two ends. CDR3 DNA: TGCAGCGTTGAAATCGGGGCTCCCGGCTATGGCTACACCTTC. As protein: CSVEIGAPGYGYTF.

Only a few counts were recorded for this clonotype. CDR3 protein: CASSTRDRARLSGNTIYF. The CDR3 DNA follows: TGTGCCAGCAGCACACGGGACAGGGCGAGATTGTCTGGAAACACCATATATTTT. The chain combines TRBV3-1 with TRBJ1-3, with 9 nucleotides matching TRBD1. The CDR3 sequence is 18 residues long. From germline, CDR1 is LGHDT and CDR2 YNNKEL (reference sequence). The J segment lost 1 base and the V segment lost 5 bases, leaving 12 bases of the junction unmatched.

This rearrangement joins TRBV5-1 to TRBJ2-7; D possibly corresponds to TRBD2 (5 bases). There are 15 residues in the CDR3. The ends were cut back, 2 bases at V and 5 bases at J, with 17 bases in the middle. Looked up from germline, CDR1 is SGHRS and CDR2 is YFSETQ. Here the CDR3 reads CASSFRTENVHEQYF. The CDR3 region has the DNA TGCGCCAGCAGCTTTAGGACTGAAAACGTCCACGAGCAGTACTTC.

This clonotype was seen a handful of times. The rearrangement links TRBV5-1 to TRBJ2-1; 14 positions agree with TRBD2. Per germline, CDR1 SGHRS and CDR2 YFSETQ. The length of the CDR3 is 18 residues. V gave up 2 bases and J gave up 5 bases; unmatched junction bases: 9. In DNA form, the CDR3 reads TGCGCCAGCAGCTTCCCTCCCAGACTAGCGGGAGGGGACAATGAGCAGTTCTTC. It translates to CASSFPPRLAGGDNEQFF.

The V gene is TRBV12-3 or TRBV12-4, the J gene TRBJ2-3; weak D call: TRBD2 (5 bases). V gave up 2 bases and J gave up 3 bases, with 18 bases separating them. The CDR3 is made up of 17 amino acids. The CDR3 DNA follows: TGTGCCAGCAGTTTATATTCGGGGATGACGGATACAGATACGCAGTATTTT. This sequence encodes CASSLYSGMTDTDTQYF.

The V and J genes are TRBV6-5 and TRBJ1-1; D is unclear. Trimming cost V 6 bases and J 1 base, with 12 bases left between them. The CDR3 spans 14 residues. Germline CDR1 is MNHEY and CDR2 is SVGAGI. This chain's CDR3 is CASSLIRGNTEAFF. The CDR3 DNA follows: TGTGCCAGCAGCCTTATTCGAGGGAACACTGAAGCTTTCTTT.

CDR3 sequence (DNA): TGCGCCAGCAGCTGGGGCCCCGGGAGTGGGGAGCTGTTTTTT. This translates into CASSWGPGSGELFF. The chain couples TRBV5-1 to TRBJ2-2, with D possibly TRBD2 on 6 matching bases. This CDR3 has 14 amino acids. V lost 3 bases and J lost 8, with 14 bases in between. Germline CDR1 and CDR2: SGHRS and YFSETQ.

This clonotype was detected only a few times. The chain recombines TRBV27 with TRBJ2-1; TRBD2 aligns across 8 bases. The CDR3 is 16 amino acids. Unmatched junction bases numbered 8, after V lost 3 bases and J lost 4 bases. In germline, CDR1 is MNHEY, CDR2 SMNVEV (reference sequence). CDR3 protein: CASSFPAGAGYNEQFF. CDR3 nucleotides: TGTGCCAGCAGTTTCCCAGCGGGAGCGGGTTACAATGAGCAGTTCTTC.

This clonotype has only a few counts. The chain recombines TRBV12-3 or TRBV12-4 with TRBJ2-1; TRBD2 agrees at 10 bases. Germline trimming cut 3 bases from V and 7 bases from J; bases unmatched to any gene: 9. This CDR3 spans 16 amino acids. DNA of the CDR3: TGTGCCAGCAGTTTTTTACAGCGGGAGGGCCAGAATGAGCAGTTCTTC. As protein: CASSFLQREGQNEQFF.